One and the same sample provided the 32 T cell receptor beta chains below, sequenced in a study of human thymus T cells. The source of the thymus tissue was resections taken during corrective heart surgery. Assay used: immunoSEQ multiplex PCR; TCRdb lists only in-frame clones, some missing. The sample shows tens of thousands of clones, 85% to 95% of them seen only once. Sequencing input: thymus tissue. These receptors originate from a girl in the first two years of life with a congenital heart defect but otherwise immunologically healthy.

The V call is TRBV2, the J call TRBJ1-1; D gene unclear. The CDR3 totals 13 residues. Trimming removed 6 bases from V and 1 base from J, with 9 bases in between. Germline V gives CDR1 SNHLY, CDR2 FYNNEI. CDR3 protein: CASRAARNTEAFF. In DNA, the CDR3 is TGTGCCAGCAGGGCAGCCAGGAACACTGAAGCTTTCTTT.

The chain recombines TRBV2 with TRBJ1-5; D not certain. This CDR3 is 15 amino acids long. Per germline, CDR1 SNHLY and CDR2 FYNNEI. Trimming cost V 6 bases and J 6 bases, with 18 bases left between them. CDR3 residues: CASSPEGGGSQPQHF. DNA of the CDR3: TGTGCCAGCAGCCCCGAAGGTGGAGGCTCTCAGCCCCAGCATTTT.

The CDR3 DNA is TGTGCCAGCAGCAAGAGGGTTCCCGGGGAGCTGTTTTTT. This gives the protein CASSKRVPGELFF. J is TRBJ2-2 and V is TRBV7-2, with D possibly being TRBD2 (5 bases). V was pared by 5 bases and J by 6 bases, with 10 bases between. This CDR3 has 13 residues. Germline CDR1 SGHTA, CDR2 FQGNSA.

The chain is built from TRBV28 and TRBJ2-3, with D perhaps given as TRBD1 or TRBD2 (5 bases each). Germline CDR1 is MDHEN and CDR2 is SYDVKM. The V end lost 3 bases, the J end lost 4 bases, and 11 bases lay between the germline ends. The CDR3 length is 14 residues. The CDR3 region has the DNA TGTGCCAGCAGTTTGCCACGGGGCCCAGATACGCAGTATTTT. The encoded protein is CASSLPRGPDTQYF.

The V and J genes are TRBV7-2 and TRBJ1-2, with D possibly being TRBD1 (5 bases). Germline V lookup: CDR1 SGHTA, CDR2 FQGNSA. Trimming removed 3 bases at V and 2 bases at J, with 10 bases between. The CDR3 contains 14 residues. CDR3 in DNA: TGTGCCAGCAGCTTGCAGCAGGGAAACTATGGCTACACCTTC. Its translation: CASSLQQGNYGYTF.

V gene TRBV27 combines with J gene TRBJ1-1; 7 bases align to TRBD1. J was trimmed by 4 bases and V by 2 bases; bases with no gene match: 7. The germline V gene has CDR1 MNHEY and CDR2 SMNVEV (reference sequence). There are 15 residues in the CDR3. CDR3 protein: CASSLERGRGTEAFF. The DNA of the CDR3 is TGTGCCAGCAGTTTAGAAAGGGGGCGAGGCACTGAAGCTTTCTTT.

The genes are TRBV21-1 and TRBJ2-2. TRBV21-1 is reported as a pseudogene. This CDR3 contains 15 residues. For the CDR3, the DNA is TGTGCCAGCAGGACCGGCCCCCAGAACACCGGGGAGCTGTTTTTT. The encoded protein is CASRTGPQNTGELFF.

The CDR3 is CASNHSDSPPDTQYF. CDR3 bases: TGTGCCAGCAACCACTCGGACTCCCCGCCAGATACGCAGTATTTT. The rearrangement links TRBV7-2 to TRBJ2-3, with D perhaps matching TRBD2 (5 bases). Germline lookup yields CDR1 SGHTA and CDR2 FQGNSA. The CDR3 loop spans 15 amino acids. The ends were cut back, 7 bases at V and 4 bases at J, with 18 bases in the middle.

V usage is TRBV9 and J usage is TRBJ2-7; D is possibly TRBD2 (6 bases). The germline gives CDR1 SGDLS, CDR2 YYNGEE. V dropped 9 bases and J dropped 6 bases, with 25 bases sitting between them. This CDR3 is 15 amino acids long. CDR3 sequence reads: CATHPQQFRAGEQYF. CDR3 bases: TGTGCCACCCACCCCCAACAATTCCGAGCGGGCGAGCAGTACTTC.

The gene calls are TRBV28 and TRBJ2-1, with 10 bases aligning to TRBD2. This CDR3 region has 21 residues. Trimming removed 2 bases from V and 4 bases from J; junction bases left unmatched: 20. The germline V gene encodes CDR1 MDHEN and CDR2 SYDVKM. The CDR3 is CASSLGTSVLPRPSDYNEQFF. The CDR3 coding sequence is TGTGCCAGCAGTTTAGGGACTAGCGTGCTTCCCCGTCCATCCGATTACAATGAGCAGTTCTTC.

This clone was seen more than once but under ten times. V gene TRBV4-1 combines with J gene TRBJ1-1, with a possible D match to TRBD1 (5 bases). Germline V lookup: CDR1 MGHRA, CDR2 YSYEKL. The CDR3 contains 14 residues. V lost 0 bases and J 6 bases, leaving 11 bases between the germline ends. The CDR3 protein is CASSQEGRESEAFF. CDR3 bases: TGCGCCAGCAGCCAAGAAGGCAGGGAATCTGAAGCTTTCTTT.

V gene TRBV7-9 combines with J gene TRBJ2-5, with TRBD1 matching 10 bases. This CDR3 spans 17 amino acids. Trimming removed 5 bases from V and 2 bases from J; junction bases left unmatched: 11. Germline V gives CDR1 SEHNR, CDR2 FQNEAQ (reference sequence). CDR3 region: CASSPSSGTGVQETQYF. CDR3 DNA sequence: TGTGCCAGCAGCCCAAGCTCCGGGACAGGGGTACAAGAGACCCAGTACTTC.

This chain links TRBV29-1 with TRBJ1-2; the D is unclear. The germline gives CDR1 SQVTM, CDR2 ANQGSEA. The CDR3 sequence is 13 residues long. The V gene lost 7 bases and the J gene lost 4 bases, with 16 bases spanning the gap. CDR3 sequence: CSGGEADVYGYTF. Here the CDR3 DNA reads TGCAGCGGCGGCGAGGCGGATGTCTATGGCTACACCTTC.

The CDR3 sequence: CASSLYKIAGYTF. In nucleotides, the CDR3 is TGTGCCAGCAGCCTATACAAGATAGCCGGCTACACCTTC. The V call is TRBV7-8, the J call TRBJ1-2; D is undetermined. Trimming shortened V by 5 bases and J by 8 bases, and 15 bases separated the two germline ends. This CDR3 spans 13 amino acids. Looked up from germline, CDR1 is SGHVS and CDR2 is FQNEAQ.

The CDR3 region has the DNA TGCGCCAGCAGCCCCGACTGGGGGTCTAGCTCCTACGAGCAGTACTTC. Translating gives CASSPDWGSSSYEQYF. The rearrangement joins TRBV5-1 to TRBJ2-7, with D perhaps assigned TRBD1 or TRBD2 (5 bases each). From germline, CDR1 is SGHRS and CDR2 YFSETQ. The CDR3 runs to 16 residues. V dropped 4 bases and J dropped 0 bases, with 17 bases sitting between them.

The rearrangement links TRBV10-1 to TRBJ2-3; 9 positions match TRBD2. Germline V CDR1 and CDR2: WNHNN, SYGVQD (reference sequence). Trimming at V came to 3 bases and at J to 1 base, leaving 20 bases not matched to a gene. This CDR3 is 21 amino acids long. CDR3 sequence reads: CASSDRRAARTSEGGTDTQYF. CDR3 sequence (DNA): TGCGCCAGCAGTGACCGCCGGGCGGCAAGGACTAGCGAGGGTGGCACAGATACGCAGTATTTT.

The chain employs TRBV15 and TRBJ1-2; D not resolved. The V and J ends lost 0 bases and 4 bases respectively, with 6 bases between them. Germline V gene lookup returns CDR1 LNHNV and CDR2 YYDKDF (reference sequence). CDR3 length: 13 residues. The CDR3 DNA is TGTGCCACCAGCAGAGACCATACCTATGGCTACACCTTC. It encodes CATSRDHTYGYTF. The variable domain in full, completed from reference TRBV15 and TRBJ1-2, reads DAMVIQNPRYQVTQFGKPVTLSCSQTLNHNVMYWYQQKSSQAPKLLFHYYDKDFNNEADTPDNFQSRRPNTSFCFLDIRSPGLGDTAMYLCATSRDHTYGYTFGSGTRLTVV.

The rearrangement links TRBV5-1 to TRBJ2-5; D is perhaps TRBD2 (5 bases). The CDR3 is 18 amino acids. Deletions cut 4 bases from V and 5 bases from J, with 27 bases between. Germline V gene sequence: CDR1 SGHRS, CDR2 YFSETQ. The CDR3 DNA is TGCGCCAGCAGCAACCCTACTCGGGGAAGTCCCACTAAGGAGACCCAGTACTTC. Its translation: CASSNPTRGSPTKETQYF.

The rearrangement uses TRBV9 and TRBJ2-7; 8 bases are a match to TRBD2. The CDR3 has 15 residues. J lost 3 bases, V lost 7 bases, and 12 bases had no gene match. Germline CDR1 is SGDLS and CDR2 is YYNGEE. In nucleotides, the CDR3 is TGTGCCAGCGGTAGCGGGGCCGGCGGGATCTACGAGCAGTACTTC. This gives the protein CASGSGAGGIYEQYF. The whole variable domain, remainder taken from reference TRBV9 and TRBJ2-7, is DSGVTQTPKHLITATGQRVTLRCSPRSGDLSVYWYQQSLDQGLQFLIQYYNGEERAKGNILERFSAQQFPDLHSELNLSSLELGDSALYFCASGSGAGGIYEQYFGPGTRLTVT.

The rearrangement joins TRBV6-6 to TRBJ1-1, with D tentatively TRBD1 (5 bases). The CDR3 consists of 12 residues. The V and J ends lost 7 bases and 6 bases respectively, with 12 bases between them. Germline values: CDR1 MNHNY, CDR2 SVGAGI (reference sequence). The CDR3 DNA reads as TGTGCCAGCACCGTCCCGGGACCTGAAGCTTTCTTT. It is translated as CASTVPGPEAFF.

The gene calls are TRBV6-5 and TRBJ2-3; perhaps D is TRBD1 or TRBD2 (6 bases each). Per the germline V gene, CDR1 is MNHEY and CDR2 is SVGAGI. The CDR3 runs to 13 residues. The V end lost 8 bases, the J end lost 3 bases, and 12 bases lay between the germline ends. The CDR3 coding sequence is TGTGCCAGCCGTCGGGGGCTAACAGATACGCAGTATTTT. This sequence encodes CASRRGLTDTQYF.

This clone was seen a handful of times. The gene calls are TRBV29-1 and TRBJ1-1, with 7 bases aligning to TRBD1. There are 14 residues in the CDR3. Looked up from germline, CDR1 is SQVTM and CDR2 is ANQGSEA. Germline trimming cut 7 bases from V and 0 bases from J; bases unmatched to any gene: 8. The CDR3 here is CSGGQTVMNTEAFF. The CDR3 DNA follows: TGCAGCGGGGGACAGACAGTCATGAACACTGAAGCTTTCTTT.

The chain couples TRBV30 to TRBJ2-5; 8 bases fit TRBD1. This CDR3 region has 16 residues. CDR1 GTSNPN and CDR2 SVGIG come from the germline V gene (reference sequence). Trimming took 2 bases from V and 0 from J; bases not matched to a gene: 8. CDR3 DNA sequence: TGTGCCTGGAGTCCAGGGAACAGGGGGTACCAAGAGACCCAGTACTTC. It codes for CAWSPGNRGYQETQYF.

This clone was seen once. V is TRBV5-1 and J is TRBJ1-2, with TRBD1 matching 7 bases. The CDR3 length is 16 residues. J lost 6 bases, V lost 0 bases, and 11 bases had no gene match. Germline V gene lookup returns CDR1 SGHRS and CDR2 YFSETQ. The CDR3 DNA reads as TGCGCCAGCAGCTTGGCCGAGGCAGGGGGTAAGAATGGCTACACCTTC. Translation gives CASSLAEAGGKNGYTF. Together with reference TRBV5-1 and TRBJ1-2, the CDR3 gives the full variable domain: KAGVTQTPRYLIKTRGQQVTLSCSPISGHRSVSWYQQTPGQGLQFLFEYFSETQRNKGNFPGRFSGRQFSNSRSEMNVSTLELGDSALYLCASSLAEAGGKNGYTFGSGTRLTVV.

The V and J genes are TRBV27 and TRBJ2-7, with 11 bases that match TRBD1. The CDR3 runs 17 residues. V gave up 4 bases and J gave up 5 bases; unmatched junction bases: 13. CDR1 MNHEY and CDR2 SMNVEV come from the germline V gene (reference sequence). CDR3 in amino acids: CASSWMSGDRGFDEQYF. CDR3 DNA: TGTGCCAGCAGTTGGATGAGTGGGGACAGGGGGTTCGACGAGCAGTACTTC.

As DNA, the CDR3 is TGTGCCAGCAGTTTATCGCCGGGGGCGATCCACGAGCAGTACTTC. Its translation is CASSLSPGAIHEQYF. The J gene is TRBJ2-7, the V gene TRBV27; possibly TRBD1 or TRBD2 for D (6 bases each). With 0 bases removed from V and 5 bases from J, the gap between germline ends came to 14 bases. CDR3 length: 15 residues. Germline assignment: CDR1 MNHEY and CDR2 SMNVEV (reference sequence).

This chain joins TRBV5-1 and TRBJ2-1, with 11 nucleotides matching TRBD2. The CDR3 totals 19 residues. V shed 4 bases and J 5 bases; nucleotides not matched to a gene: 17. CDR1 and CDR2 (germline): SGHRS, YFSETQ. This CDR3 is CASSGTGTSGPLYNNEQFF. As DNA, the CDR3 is TGCGCCAGCAGCGGCACCGGGACTAGCGGACCCCTATACAACAATGAGCAGTTCTTC.

The rearrangement links TRBV4-1 to TRBJ2-1, with 12 bases fitting TRBD2. Trimming removed 3 bases from V and 3 bases from J; junction bases left unmatched: 3. Germline CDR1 and CDR2: MGHRA and YSYEKL. The CDR3 is made up of 16 amino acids. CDR3 protein: CASSHPSGRDYNEQFF. In DNA, the CDR3 is TGCGCCAGCAGCCATCCTAGCGGGAGGGACTACAATGAGCAGTTCTTC.

J is TRBJ1-2 and V is TRBV28; no firm D call. The CDR3 extends over 13 amino acids. Per the germline V gene, CDR1 is MDHEN and CDR2 is SYDVKM. The V gene lost 8 bases and the J gene lost 1 base, with 11 bases spanning the gap. CDR3 loop: CASGERINYGYTF. The CDR3 nucleotides are TGTGCCAGCGGAGAGAGGATTAACTATGGCTACACCTTC.

V is TRBV10-2 and J is TRBJ2-3; D not certain. The CDR3 extends over 13 amino acids. V gave up 10 bases and J gave up 1 base, with 12 bases separating them. CDR1 and CDR2 (germline): WSHSY, SAAADI. The DNA for the CDR3 is TGCGCCACCTACCTAGTGGGCACAGATACGCAGTATTTT. It codes for CATYLVGTDTQYF.

The chain uses TRBV5-8 and TRBJ2-5; TRBD1 matches 11 bases. This CDR3 region has 16 residues. J gave up 2 bases and V 4 bases, and 7 bases lay outside the gene matches. From germline, CDR1 is SGHTS and CDR2 YDEGEE. The CDR3 DNA sequence: TGTGCCAGCAGCCGGGGACAGGGGGGAATTCAAGAGACCCAGTACTTC. Its protein product is CASSRGQGGIQETQYF.

The V call is TRBV15, the J call TRBJ1-5, with D perhaps TRBD1 (6 bases). The CDR3 length is 17 residues. Looked up from germline, CDR1 is LNHNV and CDR2 is YYDKDF (reference sequence). V was cut by 5 bases and J by 4 bases, with 21 bases left in between. The CDR3, as DNA: TGTGCCACCAGCGGAGGGGGGCCGGGGGCCCTGAATCAGCCCCAGCATTTT. This codes for CATSGGGPGALNQPQHF. Drawing the rest from reference TRBV15 and TRBJ1-5, the complete variable domain is DAMVIQNPRYQVTQFGKPVTLSCSQTLNHNVMYWYQQKSSQAPKLLFHYYDKDFNNEADTPDNFQSRRPNTSFCFLDIRSPGLGDTAMYLCATSGGGPGALNQPQHFGDGTRLSIL.